Presented here are 10 T cell receptor beta chains from one specimen sequenced in a study of monozygotic twins with cystic fibrosis. Clones were read by immunoSEQ multiplex PCR, and TCRdb kept only the in-frame ones, dropping some. The table has 25,000 to 40,000 clones, roughly 97% seen once. Sequenced: blood. These receptors originate from a girl aged 2 to 9 with cystic fibrosis.

The count of this clone is one. The chain couples TRBV5-1 to TRBJ1-5; D might be TRBD1 (5 bases). Germline CDR1 and CDR2: SGHRS and YFSETQ. There are 15 residues in the CDR3. The germline V and J ends were trimmed by 0 bases and 2 bases, with 9 bases remaining between them. The CDR3 loop is CASSLGGDGNQPQHF. The CDR3 coding sequence is TGCGCCAGCAGCTTGGGAGGGGATGGCAATCAGCCCCAGCATTTT.

V gene TRBV4-2 combines with J gene TRBJ2-1, with 7 bases aligning to TRBD2. Trimming removed 1 base from V and 4 bases from J; junction bases left unmatched: 10. CDR3 length equals 17 residues. Germline-derived CDR1 and CDR2 are LGHNA and YNFKEQ. CDR3 protein: CASSQGEREVRYNEQFF. The CDR3 DNA reads as TGTGCCAGCAGCCAAGGTGAGCGGGAAGTTAGGTACAATGAGCAGTTCTTC.

The rearrangement joins TRBV5-4 to TRBJ2-2; no clear D. The CDR3 sequence is 14 residues long. Germline loops: CDR1 SGHNT, CDR2 YYREEE (reference sequence). With 0 bases removed from V and 0 bases from J, the gap between germline ends came to 3 bases. CDR3 coding DNA: TGTGCCAGCAGCTTGGGAGCGAACACCGGGGAGCTGTTTTTT. This sequence encodes CASSLGANTGELFF.

The rearrangement joins TRBV9 to TRBJ2-7, with 8 bases that match TRBD2. Germline V lookup: CDR1 SGDLS, CDR2 YYNGEE. After removal of 4 bases from V and 2 bases from J, the junction contained 5 bases not matched to a gene. CDR3 size: 14 residues. Here the CDR3 DNA reads TGTGCCAGCAGCCCTAGAGCGGGGGCCTACGAGCAGTACTTC. It specifies CASSPRAGAYEQYF.

In DNA form, the CDR3 reads TGCGCCAGCAGCCAGGACCCGGTCGGGAGAAGGAGAGGCGGAAACACCATATATTTT. Its protein product is CASSQDPVGRRRGGNTIYF. The chain links TRBV4-1 to TRBJ1-3, with D hard to call. This CDR3 spans 19 amino acids. V was trimmed by 3 bases and J by 4 bases, leaving 25 bases between them. CDR1 is MGHRA and CDR2 is YSYEKL in the germline V gene.

The V and J genes are TRBV2 and TRBJ1-3; TRBD1 aligns across 9 bases. This CDR3 spans 15 amino acids. From germline, CDR1 is SNHLY and CDR2 FYNNEI. The V segment lost 4 bases and the J segment 1 base; nucleotides outside the gene matches: 2. The CDR3 sequence is CASSGDRVSGNTIYF. In nucleotides, the CDR3 is TGTGCCAGCAGTGGGGACAGGGTGTCTGGAAACACCATATATTTT.

The rearrangement joins TRBV11-3 to TRBJ2-3; no clear D. From germline, CDR1 is SGHNT and CDR2 YENEEA. The CDR3 is made up of 13 amino acids. Trimming shortened V by 4 bases and J by 0 bases, and 5 bases separated the two germline ends. CDR3 nucleotides: TGTGCCAGCAGCTCGACTAGCACAGATACGCAGTATTTT. Its translation is CASSSTSTDTQYF.

The V call is TRBV5-1, the J call TRBJ1-3; D is undetermined. The CDR3 extends over 16 amino acids. Trimming cost V 0 bases and J 2 bases, with 12 bases left between them. From germline, CDR1 is SGHRS and CDR2 YFSETQ. This CDR3 reads CASSLDVVVPGNTIYF. The CDR3, as DNA: TGCGCCAGCAGCTTGGACGTGGTAGTACCTGGAAACACCATATATTTT. The variable domain in full, completed from reference TRBV5-1 and TRBJ1-3, reads KAGVTQTPRYLIKTRGQQVTLSCSPISGHRSVSWYQQTPGQGLQFLFEYFSETQRNKGNFPGRFSGRQFSNSRSEMNVSTLELGDSALYLCASSLDVVVPGNTIYFGEGSWLTVV.

The chain employs TRBV19 and TRBJ2-7; D gene unclear. The germline V gene has CDR1 LNHDA and CDR2 SQIVND (reference sequence). Between the trimmed V and J ends, which lost 6 bases and 0 bases, there was a span of 12 bases. There are 14 residues in the CDR3. The CDR3 loop is CASSPAYSSYEQYF. In DNA, the CDR3 is TGTGCCAGTAGCCCAGCCTATAGCTCCTACGAGCAGTACTTC.

This clone occurred once. The gene calls are TRBV19 and TRBJ1-4, with TRBD1 identical over 8 bases. This CDR3 has 15 amino acids. The trim removed 7 bases at V and 0 bases at J, leaving 4 bases unmatched. Germline V gene data show CDR1 as LNHDA and CDR2 as SQIVND (reference sequence). DNA of the CDR3: TGTGCCAGTACCGAACAGGGGGCAACTAATGAAAAACTGTTTTTT. Translation gives CASTEQGATNEKLFF.